This T cell receptor (beta chain) was identified during a study of Ad26.COV2.S vaccination and SARS-CoV-2 variants. Study context: Intramuscular Ad26.COV2.S at 5x10^10 or 1x10^11 viral particles. Findings and caveats of the study: Non-spike TCR breadth did not differ much between vaccine and placebo recipients. Post-vaccination breadth of spike-specific CD8+ and CD4+ T cell responses was reportedly substantial.

The treatment: over 15 received Ad26.COV2.S at low or high dose, single or two shots; about 5 received placebo; per-sample allocation not given. The samples date from day 63 after the first vaccine or placebo injection. The CDR3 length is 14 residues. Trimming cost V 3 bases and J 4 bases; bases outside gene matches: 4. Germline V gene lookup returns CDR1 LNHDA and CDR2 SQIVND (reference sequence). Details on this clone: The antigen remains unidentified.

This table comes from immunoSEQ multiplex PCR, and its TCRdb copy is limited to in-frame clones, with some not included. The sample yields fewer than 600,000 clones, around 89% seen once. V gene TRBV19 combines with J gene TRBJ1-2, with TRBD1 matching over 8 bases. The source was peripheral blood, collected in a trial of Ad26.COV2.S vaccine versus placebo. The sequence derives from a person aged 18 to 59 who received the Ad26.COV2.S COVID-19 vaccine or a placebo. The CDR3 region has the DNA TGTGCCAGTAGTATTGGACAGGGAGGCTATGGCTACACCTTC. This gives the protein CASSIGQGGYGYTF.